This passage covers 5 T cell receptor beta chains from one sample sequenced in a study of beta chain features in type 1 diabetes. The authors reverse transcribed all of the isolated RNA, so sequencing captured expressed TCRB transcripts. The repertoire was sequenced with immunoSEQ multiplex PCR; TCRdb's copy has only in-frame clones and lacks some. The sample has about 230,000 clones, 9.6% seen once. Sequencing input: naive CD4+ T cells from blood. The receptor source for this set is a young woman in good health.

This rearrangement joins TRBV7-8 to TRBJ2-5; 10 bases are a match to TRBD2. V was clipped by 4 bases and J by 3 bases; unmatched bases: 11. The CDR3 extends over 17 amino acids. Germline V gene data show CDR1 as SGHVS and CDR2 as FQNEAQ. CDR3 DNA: TGTGCCAGCAGCTCCTCCCTAGCGGGAGTGATCGAAGAGACCCAGTACTTC. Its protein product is CASSSSLAGVIEETQYF.

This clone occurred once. The CDR3 region is CASSPLAKGNEQFF. Here the CDR3 DNA reads TGTGCCAGCAGCCCTCTAGCGAAGGGCAATGAGCAGTTCTTC. This chain uses TRBV6-5 with TRBJ2-1; D possibly corresponds to TRBD2 (6 bases). CDR1 is MNHEY, CDR2 SVGAGI, per germline. The CDR3 totals 14 residues. Trimming shortened V by 6 bases and J by 6 bases, and 15 bases separated the two germline ends.

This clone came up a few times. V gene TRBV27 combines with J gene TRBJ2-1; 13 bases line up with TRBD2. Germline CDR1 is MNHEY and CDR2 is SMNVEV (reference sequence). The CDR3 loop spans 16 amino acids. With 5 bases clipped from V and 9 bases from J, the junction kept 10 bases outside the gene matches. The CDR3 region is CASSPRLAGGSGEQFF. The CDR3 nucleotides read TGTGCCAGCAGTCCTCGACTAGCGGGAGGTTCAGGTGAGCAGTTCTTC.

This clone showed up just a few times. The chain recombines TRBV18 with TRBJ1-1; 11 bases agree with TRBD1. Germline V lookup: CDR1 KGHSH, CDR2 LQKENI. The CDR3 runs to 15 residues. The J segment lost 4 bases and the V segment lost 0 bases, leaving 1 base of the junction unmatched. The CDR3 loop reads CASSPPGTGGTEAFF. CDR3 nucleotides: TGTGCCAGCTCACCACCCGGGACAGGGGGCACTGAAGCTTTCTTT.

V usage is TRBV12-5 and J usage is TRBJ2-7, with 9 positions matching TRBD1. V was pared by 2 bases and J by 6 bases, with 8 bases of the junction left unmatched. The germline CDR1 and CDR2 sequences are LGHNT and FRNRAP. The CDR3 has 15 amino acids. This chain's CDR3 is CASGLYRDRVGEQYF. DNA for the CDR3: TGTGCTAGTGGTTTGTACCGGGACAGGGTGGGCGAGCAGTACTTC.